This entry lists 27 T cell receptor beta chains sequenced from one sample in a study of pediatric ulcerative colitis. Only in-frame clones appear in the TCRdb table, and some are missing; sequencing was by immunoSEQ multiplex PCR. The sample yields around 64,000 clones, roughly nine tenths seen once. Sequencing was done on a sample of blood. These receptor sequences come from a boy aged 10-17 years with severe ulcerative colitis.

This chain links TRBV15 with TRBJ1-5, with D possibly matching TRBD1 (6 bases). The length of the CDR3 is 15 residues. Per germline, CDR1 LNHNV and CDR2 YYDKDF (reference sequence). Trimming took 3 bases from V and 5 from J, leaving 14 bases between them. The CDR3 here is CATSSGGIGDQPQHF. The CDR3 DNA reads TGTGCCACCAGCAGCGGGGGCATCGGGGATCAGCCCCAGCATTTT.

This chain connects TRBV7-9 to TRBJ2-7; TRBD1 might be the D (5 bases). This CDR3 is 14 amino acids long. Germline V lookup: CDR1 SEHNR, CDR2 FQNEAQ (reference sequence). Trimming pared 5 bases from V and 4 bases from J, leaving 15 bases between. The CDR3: CASSLGTGLYEQYF. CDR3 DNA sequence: TGTGCCAGCAGCCTGGGCACAGGTTTGTACGAGCAGTACTTC.

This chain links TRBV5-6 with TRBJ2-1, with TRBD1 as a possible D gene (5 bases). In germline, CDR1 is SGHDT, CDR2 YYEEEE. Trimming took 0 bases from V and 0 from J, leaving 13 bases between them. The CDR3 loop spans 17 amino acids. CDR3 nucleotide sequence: TGTGCCAGCAGCTTGGGGGGCGTTTTAAGCTCCTACAATGAGCAGTTCTTC. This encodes CASSLGGVLSSYNEQFF.

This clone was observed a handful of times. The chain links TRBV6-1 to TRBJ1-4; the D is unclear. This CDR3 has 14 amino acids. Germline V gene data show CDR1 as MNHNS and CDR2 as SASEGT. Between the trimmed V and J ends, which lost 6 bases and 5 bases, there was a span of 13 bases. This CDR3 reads CASRDSGGNEKLFF. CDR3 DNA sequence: TGTGCCAGCAGGGATTCAGGCGGAAATGAAAAACTGTTTTTT.

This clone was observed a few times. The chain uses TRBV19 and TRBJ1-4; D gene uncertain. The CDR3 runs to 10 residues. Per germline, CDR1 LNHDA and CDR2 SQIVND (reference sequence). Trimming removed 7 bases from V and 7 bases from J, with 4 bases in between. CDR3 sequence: CASKSEKLFF. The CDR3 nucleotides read TGTGCCAGTAAAAGTGAAAAACTGTTTTTT.

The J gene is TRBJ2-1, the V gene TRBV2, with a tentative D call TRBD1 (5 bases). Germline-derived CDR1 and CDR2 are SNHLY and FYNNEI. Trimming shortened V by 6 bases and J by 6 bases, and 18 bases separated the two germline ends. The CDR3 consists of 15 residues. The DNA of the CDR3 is TGTGCCAGCAGCGGAGTCGCAGGGCCACGCAATGAGCAGTTCTTC. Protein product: CASSGVAGPRNEQFF. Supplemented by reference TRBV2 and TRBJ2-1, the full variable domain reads EPEVTQTPSHQVTQMGQEVILRCVPISNHLYFYWYRQILGQKVEFLVSFYNNEISEKSEIFDDQFSVERPDGSNFTLKIRSTKLEDSAMYFCASSGVAGPRNEQFFGPGTRLTVL.

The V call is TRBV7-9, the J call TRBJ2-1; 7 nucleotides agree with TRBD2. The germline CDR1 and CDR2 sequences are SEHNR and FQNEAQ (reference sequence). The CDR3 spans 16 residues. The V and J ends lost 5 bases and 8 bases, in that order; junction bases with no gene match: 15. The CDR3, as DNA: TGTGCCAGCAGCAGGCCTGGGGCGGGAGAAGGCGATGAGCAGTTCTTC. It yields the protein CASSRPGAGEGDEQFF.

This CDR3 is CASSITLAGSYEQYF. The CDR3 region has the DNA TGTGCCAGTAGTATCACCCTAGCGGGATCCTACGAGCAGTACTTC. The V call is TRBV19, the J call TRBJ2-7, with TRBD2 identical over 9 bases. The CDR3 is 15 residues long. Trimming at V came to 3 bases and at J to 1 base, leaving 4 bases not matched to a gene. CDR1 is LNHDA and CDR2 is SQIVND in the germline V gene (reference sequence).

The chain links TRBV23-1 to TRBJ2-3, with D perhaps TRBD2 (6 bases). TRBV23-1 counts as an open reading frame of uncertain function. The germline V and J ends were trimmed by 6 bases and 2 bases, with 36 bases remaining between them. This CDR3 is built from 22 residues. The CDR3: CASRKNRDSNPRRTINTDTQYF. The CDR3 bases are TGCGCCAGCAGAAAAAACCGGGACTCCAACCCCAGAAGGACCATAAACACAGATACGCAGTATTTT.

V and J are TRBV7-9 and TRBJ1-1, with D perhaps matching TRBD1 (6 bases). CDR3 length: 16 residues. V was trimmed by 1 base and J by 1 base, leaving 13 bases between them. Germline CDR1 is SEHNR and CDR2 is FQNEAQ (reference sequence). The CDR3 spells CASSLVVGGPNTEAFF. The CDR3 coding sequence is TGTGCCAGCAGCTTAGTTGTCGGGGGGCCGAACACTGAAGCTTTCTTT.

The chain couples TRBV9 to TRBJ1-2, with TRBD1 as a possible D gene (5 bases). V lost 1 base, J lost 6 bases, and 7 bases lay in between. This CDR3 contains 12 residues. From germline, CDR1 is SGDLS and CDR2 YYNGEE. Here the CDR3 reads CASSVMGHGYTF. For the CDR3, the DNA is TGTGCCAGCAGCGTAATGGGACATGGCTACACCTTC.

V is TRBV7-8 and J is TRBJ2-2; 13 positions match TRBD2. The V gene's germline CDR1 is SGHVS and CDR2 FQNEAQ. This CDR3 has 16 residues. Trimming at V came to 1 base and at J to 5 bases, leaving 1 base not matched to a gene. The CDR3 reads CASSLGLAGGTGELFF. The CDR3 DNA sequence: TGTGCCAGCAGCTTAGGACTAGCGGGGGGAACCGGGGAGCTGTTTTTT.

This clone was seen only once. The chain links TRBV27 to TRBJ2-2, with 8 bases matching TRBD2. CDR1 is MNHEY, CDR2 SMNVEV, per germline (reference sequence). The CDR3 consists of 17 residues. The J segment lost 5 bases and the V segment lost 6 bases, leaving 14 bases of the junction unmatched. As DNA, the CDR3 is TGTGCCAGCAGGACCGCCCGGGGGGGGACGGGAACCGGGGAGCTGTTTTTT. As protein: CASRTARGGTGTGELFF.

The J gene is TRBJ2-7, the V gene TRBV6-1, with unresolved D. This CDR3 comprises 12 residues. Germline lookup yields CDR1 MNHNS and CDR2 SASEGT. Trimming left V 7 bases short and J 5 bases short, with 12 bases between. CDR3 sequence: CASTSGYHEQYF. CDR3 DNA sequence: TGTGCCAGCACGTCGGGCTATCACGAGCAGTACTTC.

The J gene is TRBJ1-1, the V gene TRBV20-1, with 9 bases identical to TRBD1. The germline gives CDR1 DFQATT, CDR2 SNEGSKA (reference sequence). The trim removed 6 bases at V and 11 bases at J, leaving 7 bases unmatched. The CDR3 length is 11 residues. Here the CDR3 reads CSADYRGRAFF. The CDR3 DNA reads TGCAGTGCAGACTACAGGGGGCGGGCTTTCTTT.

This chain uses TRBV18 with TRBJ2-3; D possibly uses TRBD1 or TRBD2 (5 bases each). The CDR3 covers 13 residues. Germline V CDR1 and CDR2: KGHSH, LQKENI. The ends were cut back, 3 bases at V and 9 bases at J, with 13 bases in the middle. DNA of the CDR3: TGTGCCAGCTCACCCGAGGGGCGAGTAACGCAGTATTTT. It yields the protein CASSPEGRVTQYF.

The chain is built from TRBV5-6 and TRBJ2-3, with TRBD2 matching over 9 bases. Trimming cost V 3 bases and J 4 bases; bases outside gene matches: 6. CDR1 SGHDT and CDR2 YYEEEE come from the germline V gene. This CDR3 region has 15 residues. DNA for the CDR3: TGTGCCAGCAGCTCGGTAGCGGGAGCATCAGATACGCAGTATTTT. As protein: CASSSVAGASDTQYF.

CDR3: CASSIAGTSTDTQYF. The CDR3 DNA reads TGTGCCAGTAGTATAGCGGGGACTAGCACAGATACGCAGTATTTT. The chain combines TRBV19 with TRBJ2-3; possible D gene TRBD2, 6 bases. This CDR3 region has 15 residues. Germline V CDR1 and CDR2: LNHDA, SQIVND (reference sequence). The V gene lost 1 base and the J gene lost 0 bases, with 8 bases spanning the gap.

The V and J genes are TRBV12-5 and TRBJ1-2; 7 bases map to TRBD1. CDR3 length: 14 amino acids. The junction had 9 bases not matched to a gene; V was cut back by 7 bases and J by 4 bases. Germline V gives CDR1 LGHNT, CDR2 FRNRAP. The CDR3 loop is CASADREGAYGYTF. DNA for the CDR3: TGTGCTAGTGCCGATCGGGAGGGGGCCTATGGCTACACCTTC.

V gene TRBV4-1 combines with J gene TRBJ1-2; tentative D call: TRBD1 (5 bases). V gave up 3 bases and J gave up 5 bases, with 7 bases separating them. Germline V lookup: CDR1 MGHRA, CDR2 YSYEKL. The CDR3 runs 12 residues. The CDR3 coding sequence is TGCGCCAGCAGCCAGGGGGAGTATGGCTACACCTTC. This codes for CASSQGEYGYTF.

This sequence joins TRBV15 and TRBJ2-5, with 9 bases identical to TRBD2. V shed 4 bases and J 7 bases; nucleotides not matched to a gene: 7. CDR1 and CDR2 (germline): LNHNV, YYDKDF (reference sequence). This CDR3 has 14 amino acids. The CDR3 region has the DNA TGTGCCACCAGCATTAGCGGGGGCCTGCCGACCCAGTACTTC. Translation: CATSISGGLPTQYF.

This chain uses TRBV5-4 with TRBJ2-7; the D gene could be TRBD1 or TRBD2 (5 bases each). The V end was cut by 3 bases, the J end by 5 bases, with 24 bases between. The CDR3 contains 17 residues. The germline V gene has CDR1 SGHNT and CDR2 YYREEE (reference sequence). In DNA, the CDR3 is TGTGCCAGCAGCTCCTCCGCCGATTGGGGACCTCAAAACGAGCAGTACTTC. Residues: CASSSSADWGPQNEQYF.

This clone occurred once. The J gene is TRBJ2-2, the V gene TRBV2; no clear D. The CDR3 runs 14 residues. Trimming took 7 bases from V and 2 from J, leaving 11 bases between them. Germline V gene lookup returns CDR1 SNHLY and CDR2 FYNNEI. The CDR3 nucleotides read TGTGCCAGCACAGGTCAAGATAACACCGGGGAGCTGTTTTTT. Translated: CASTGQDNTGELFF.

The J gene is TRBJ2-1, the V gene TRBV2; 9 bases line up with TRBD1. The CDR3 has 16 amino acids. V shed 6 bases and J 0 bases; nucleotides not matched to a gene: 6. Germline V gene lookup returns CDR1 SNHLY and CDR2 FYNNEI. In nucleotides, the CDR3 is TGTGCCAGCAGCGAGGACAGGGGCAGCTCCTACAATGAGCAGTTCTTC. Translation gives CASSEDRGSSYNEQFF.

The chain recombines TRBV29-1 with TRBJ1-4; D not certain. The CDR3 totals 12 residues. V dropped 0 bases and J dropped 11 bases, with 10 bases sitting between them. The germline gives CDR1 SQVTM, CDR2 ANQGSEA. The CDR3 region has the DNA TGCAGCGTTGAAGATCAACGGAGGAAACTGTTTTTT. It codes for CSVEDQRRKLFF.

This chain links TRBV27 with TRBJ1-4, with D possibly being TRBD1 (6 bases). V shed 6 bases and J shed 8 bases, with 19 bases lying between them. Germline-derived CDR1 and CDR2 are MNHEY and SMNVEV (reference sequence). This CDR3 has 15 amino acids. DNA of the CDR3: TGTGCCAGCAGACAGCACAGGGACAATGGAGAAAAACTGTTTTTT. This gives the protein CASRQHRDNGEKLFF.

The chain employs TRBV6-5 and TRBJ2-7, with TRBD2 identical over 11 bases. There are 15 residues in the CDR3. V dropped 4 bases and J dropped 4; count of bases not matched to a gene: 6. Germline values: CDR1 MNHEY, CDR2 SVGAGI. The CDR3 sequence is CASSLLAGVEYEQYF. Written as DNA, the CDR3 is TGTGCCAGCAGTTTACTAGCGGGAGTCGAGTACGAGCAGTACTTC.